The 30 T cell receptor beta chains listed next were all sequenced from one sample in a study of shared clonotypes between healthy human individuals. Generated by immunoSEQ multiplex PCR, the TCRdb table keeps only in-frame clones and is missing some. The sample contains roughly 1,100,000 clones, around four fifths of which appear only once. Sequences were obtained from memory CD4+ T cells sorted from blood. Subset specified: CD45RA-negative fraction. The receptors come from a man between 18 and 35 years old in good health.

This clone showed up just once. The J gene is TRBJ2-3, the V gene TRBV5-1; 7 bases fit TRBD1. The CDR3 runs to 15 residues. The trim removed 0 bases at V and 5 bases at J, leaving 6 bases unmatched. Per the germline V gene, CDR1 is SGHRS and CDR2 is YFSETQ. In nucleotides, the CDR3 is TGCGCCAGCAGCTTGGGACAGGGATATTTAGATACGCAGTATTTT. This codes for CASSLGQGYLDTQYF.

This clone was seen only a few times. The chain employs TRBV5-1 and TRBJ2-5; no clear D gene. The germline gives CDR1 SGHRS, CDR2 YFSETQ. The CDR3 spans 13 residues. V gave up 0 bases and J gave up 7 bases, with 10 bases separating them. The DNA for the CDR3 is TGCGCCAGCAGCTTGGATGGGATTGGGACCCAGTACTTC. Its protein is CASSLDGIGTQYF.

DNA for the CDR3: TGTGCCAGCAGAGGTGGCTCCTATAATTCACCCCTCCACTTT. Translating it yields CASRGGSYNSPLHF. This sequence joins TRBV28 and TRBJ1-6; D is ambiguous. CDR1 and CDR2 (germline): MDHEN, SYDVKM. The CDR3 has 14 amino acids. V lost 6 bases to trimming and J lost 0 bases, with 6 bases between them.

The CDR3 DNA sequence: TGTGCCAGCTCACAGGGACAGGGAGGCTACAATGAGCAGTTCTTC. This sequence encodes CASSQGQGGYNEQFF. The chain joins TRBV18 to TRBJ2-1; 9 bases map to TRBD1. This CDR3 is 15 amino acids long. Trimming took 4 bases from V and 3 from J; bases not matched to a gene: 4. Germline assignment: CDR1 KGHSH and CDR2 LQKENI.

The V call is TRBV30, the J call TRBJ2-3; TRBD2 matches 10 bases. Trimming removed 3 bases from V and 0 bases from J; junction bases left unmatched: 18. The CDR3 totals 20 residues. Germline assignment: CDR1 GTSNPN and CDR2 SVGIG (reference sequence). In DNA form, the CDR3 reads TGTGCCTGGAGACTAGCGGGAAACCTAATAGCGGGAAGCAGCACAGATACGCAGTATTTT. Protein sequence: CAWRLAGNLIAGSSTDTQYF.

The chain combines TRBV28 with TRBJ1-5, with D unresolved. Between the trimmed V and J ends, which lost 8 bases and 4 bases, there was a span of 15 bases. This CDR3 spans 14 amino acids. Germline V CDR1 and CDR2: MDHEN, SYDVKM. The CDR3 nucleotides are TGTGCCAGCCGCCGGGCTCTTCAAAATCAGCCCCAGCATTTT. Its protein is CASRRALQNQPQHF.

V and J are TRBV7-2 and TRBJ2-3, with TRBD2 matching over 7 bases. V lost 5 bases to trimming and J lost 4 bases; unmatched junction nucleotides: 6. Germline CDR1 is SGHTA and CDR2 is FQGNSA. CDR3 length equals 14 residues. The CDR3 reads CASSRTSGSDTQYF. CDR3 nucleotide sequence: TGTGCCAGCAGCCGGACTAGTGGGTCAGATACGCAGTATTTT.

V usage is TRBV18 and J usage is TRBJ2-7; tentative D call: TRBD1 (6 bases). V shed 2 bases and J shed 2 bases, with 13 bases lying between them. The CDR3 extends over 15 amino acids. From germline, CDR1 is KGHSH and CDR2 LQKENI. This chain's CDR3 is CASSPIPDSTYEQYF. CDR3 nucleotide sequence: TGTGCCAGCTCACCAATTCCGGACAGTACCTACGAGCAGTACTTC. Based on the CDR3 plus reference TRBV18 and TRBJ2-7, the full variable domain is NAGVMQNPRHLVRRRGQEARLRCSPMKGHSHVYWYRQLPEEGLKFMVYLQKENIIDESGMPKERFSAEFPKEGPSILRIQQVVRGDSAAYFCASSPIPDSTYEQYFGPGTRLTVT.

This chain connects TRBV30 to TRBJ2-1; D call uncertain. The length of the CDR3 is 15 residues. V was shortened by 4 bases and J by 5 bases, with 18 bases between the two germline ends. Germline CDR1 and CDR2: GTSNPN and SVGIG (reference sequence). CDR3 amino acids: CAWKKDHGAHNEQFF. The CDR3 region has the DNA TGTGCCTGGAAGAAGGACCACGGCGCACACAATGAGCAGTTCTTC. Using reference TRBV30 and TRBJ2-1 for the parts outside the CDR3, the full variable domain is SQTIHQWPATLVQPVGSPLSLECTVEGTSNPNLYWYRQAAGRGLQLLFYSVGIGQISSEVPQNLSASRPQDRQFILSSKKLLLSDSGFYLCAWKKDHGAHNEQFFGPGTRLTVL.

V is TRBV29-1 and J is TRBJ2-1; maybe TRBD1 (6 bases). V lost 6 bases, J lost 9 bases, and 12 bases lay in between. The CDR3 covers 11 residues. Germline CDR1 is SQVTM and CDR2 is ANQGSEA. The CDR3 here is CSVAYRVEQFF. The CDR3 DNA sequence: TGCAGCGTCGCCTACAGGGTTGAGCAGTTCTTC.

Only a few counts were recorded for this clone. CDR3 protein: CASSWGRDYPYNEQFF. CDR3 bases: TGTGCCAGCAGTTGGGGAAGGGACTACCCCTACAATGAGCAGTTCTTC. The chain joins TRBV6-5 to TRBJ2-1; 7 nucleotides line up with TRBD2. CDR1 MNHEY and CDR2 SVGAGI come from the germline V gene. The J segment lost 2 bases and the V segment lost 4 bases, leaving 8 bases of the junction unmatched. This CDR3 comprises 16 residues.

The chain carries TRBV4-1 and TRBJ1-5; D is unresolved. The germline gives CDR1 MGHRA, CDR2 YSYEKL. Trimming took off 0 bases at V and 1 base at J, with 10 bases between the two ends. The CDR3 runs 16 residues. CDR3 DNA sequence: TGCGCCAGCAGCCAAGAACGACCGTACAGCAATCAGCCCCAGCATTTT. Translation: CASSQERPYSNQPQHF.

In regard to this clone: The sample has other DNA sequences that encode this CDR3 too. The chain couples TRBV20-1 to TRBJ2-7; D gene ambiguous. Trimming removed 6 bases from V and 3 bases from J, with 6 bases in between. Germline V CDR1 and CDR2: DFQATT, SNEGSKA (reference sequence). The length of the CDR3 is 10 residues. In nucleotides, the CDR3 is TGCAGTGCCCTGAACTACGAGCAGTACTTC. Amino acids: CSALNYEQYF.

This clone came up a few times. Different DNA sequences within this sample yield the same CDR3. The CDR3 sequence: CASSLGAGGRETQYF. CDR3 DNA: TGTGCCAGCAGCTTAGGGGCGGGAGGAAGGGAGACCCAGTACTTC. V is TRBV7-2 and J is TRBJ2-5, with TRBD2 matching 8 bases. The CDR3 runs to 15 residues. Germline V CDR1 and CDR2: SGHTA, FQGNSA. Losses at the gene ends were 1 base for V and 5 bases for J; bases not matched to a gene: 6.

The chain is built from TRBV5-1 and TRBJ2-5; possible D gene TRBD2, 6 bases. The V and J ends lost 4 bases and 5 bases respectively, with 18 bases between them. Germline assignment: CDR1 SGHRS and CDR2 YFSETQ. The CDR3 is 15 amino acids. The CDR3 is CASSQGTPRGETQYF. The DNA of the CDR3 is TGCGCCAGCAGCCAAGGGACTCCCCGGGGGGAGACCCAGTACTTC.

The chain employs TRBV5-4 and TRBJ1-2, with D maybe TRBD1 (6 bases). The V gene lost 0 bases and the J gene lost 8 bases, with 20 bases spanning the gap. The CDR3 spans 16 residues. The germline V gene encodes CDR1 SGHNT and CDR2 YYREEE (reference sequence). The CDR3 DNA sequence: TGTGCCAGCAGCTTGGCTATGGGACAAGTTCCCTACGGCTACACCTTC. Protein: CASSLAMGQVPYGYTF.

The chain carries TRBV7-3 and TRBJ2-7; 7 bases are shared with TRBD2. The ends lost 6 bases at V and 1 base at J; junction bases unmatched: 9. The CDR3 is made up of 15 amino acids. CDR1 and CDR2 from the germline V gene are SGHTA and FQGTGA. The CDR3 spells CASRVHSGGSYEQYF. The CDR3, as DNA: TGTGCCAGCAGGGTCCATTCCGGGGGGTCCTACGAGCAGTACTTC. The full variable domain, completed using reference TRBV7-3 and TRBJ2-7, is GAGVSQTPSNKVTEKGKYVELRCDPISGHTALYWYRQSLGQGPEFLIYFQGTGAADDSGLPNDRFFAVRPEGSVSTLKIQRTERGDSAVYLCASRVHSGGSYEQYFGPGTRLTVT.

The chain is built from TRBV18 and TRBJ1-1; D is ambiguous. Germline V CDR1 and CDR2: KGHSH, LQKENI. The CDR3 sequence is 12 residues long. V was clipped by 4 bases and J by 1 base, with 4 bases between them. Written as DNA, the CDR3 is TGTGCCAGCTCACTTGGGAACACTGAAGCTTTCTTT. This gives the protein CASSLGNTEAFF.

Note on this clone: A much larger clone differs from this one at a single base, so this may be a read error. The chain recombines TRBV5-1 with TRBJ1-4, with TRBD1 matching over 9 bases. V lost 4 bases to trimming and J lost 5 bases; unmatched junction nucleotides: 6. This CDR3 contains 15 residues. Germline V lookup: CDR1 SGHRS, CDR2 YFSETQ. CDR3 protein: CASSPSGTGNEKLFF. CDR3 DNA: TGCGCCAGCAGCCCCTCCGGGACAGGGAATGAAAAACTGTTTTTT. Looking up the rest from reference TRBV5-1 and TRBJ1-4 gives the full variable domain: KAGVTQTPRYLIKTRGQQVTLSCSPISGHRSVSWYQQTPGQGLQFLFEYFSETQRNKGNFPGRFSGRQFSNSRSEMNVSTLELGDSALYLCASSPSGTGNEKLFFGSGTQLSVL.

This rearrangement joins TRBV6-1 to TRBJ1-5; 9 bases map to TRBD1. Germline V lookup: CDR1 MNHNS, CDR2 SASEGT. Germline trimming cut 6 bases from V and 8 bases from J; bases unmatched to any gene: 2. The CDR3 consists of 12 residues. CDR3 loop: CASRDRGKPQHF. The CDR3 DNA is TGTGCCAGCAGGGACAGGGGAAAGCCCCAGCATTTT.

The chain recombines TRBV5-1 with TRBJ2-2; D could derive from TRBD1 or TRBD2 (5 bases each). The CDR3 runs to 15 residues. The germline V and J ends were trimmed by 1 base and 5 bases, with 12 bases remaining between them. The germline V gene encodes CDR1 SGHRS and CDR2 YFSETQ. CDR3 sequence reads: CASSLNGADTGELFF. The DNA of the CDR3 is TGCGCCAGCAGCTTGAACGGGGCGGATACCGGGGAGCTGTTTTTT.

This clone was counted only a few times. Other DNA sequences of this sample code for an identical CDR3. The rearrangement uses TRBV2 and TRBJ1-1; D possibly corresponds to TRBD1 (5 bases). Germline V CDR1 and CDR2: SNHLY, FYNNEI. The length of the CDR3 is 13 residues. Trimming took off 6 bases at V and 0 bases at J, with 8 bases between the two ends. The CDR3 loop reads CASSQGLNTEAFF. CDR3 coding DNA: TGTGCCAGCAGCCAGGGTCTGAACACTGAAGCTTTCTTT.

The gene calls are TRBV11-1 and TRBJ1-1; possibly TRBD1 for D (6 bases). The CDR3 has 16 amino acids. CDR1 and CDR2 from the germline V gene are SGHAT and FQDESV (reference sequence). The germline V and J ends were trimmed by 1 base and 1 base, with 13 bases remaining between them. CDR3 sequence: CASSLDGGLTNTEAFF. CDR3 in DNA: TGTGCCAGCAGCTTAGATGGGGGGCTTACGAACACTGAAGCTTTCTTT.

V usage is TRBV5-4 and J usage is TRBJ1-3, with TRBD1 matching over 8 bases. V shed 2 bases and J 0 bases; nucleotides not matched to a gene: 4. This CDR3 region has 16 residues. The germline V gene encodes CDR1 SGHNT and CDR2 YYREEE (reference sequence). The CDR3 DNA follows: TGTGCCAGCAGCTTCGCCGACAGGGGCTCTGGAAACACCATATATTTT. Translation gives CASSFADRGSGNTIYF. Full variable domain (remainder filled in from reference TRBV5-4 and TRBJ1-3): ETGVTQSPTHLIKTRGQQVTLRCSSQSGHNTVSWYQQALGQGPQFIFQYYREEENGRGNFPPRFSGLQFPNYSSELNVNALELDDSALYLCASSFADRGSGNTIYFGEGSWLTVV.

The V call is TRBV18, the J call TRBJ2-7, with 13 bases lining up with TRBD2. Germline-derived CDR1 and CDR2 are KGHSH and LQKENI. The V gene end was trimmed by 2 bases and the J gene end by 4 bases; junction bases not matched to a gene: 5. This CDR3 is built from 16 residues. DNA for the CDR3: TGTGCCAGCTCACCAACCGGGACTAGCGGGAAATACGAGCAGTACTTC. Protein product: CASSPTGTSGKYEQYF.

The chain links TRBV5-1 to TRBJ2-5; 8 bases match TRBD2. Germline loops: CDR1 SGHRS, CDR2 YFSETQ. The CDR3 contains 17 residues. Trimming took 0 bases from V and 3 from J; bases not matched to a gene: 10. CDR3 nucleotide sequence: TGCGCCAGCAGCTTGGTCGGGAGCGGGGGACCGAAAGAGACCCAGTACTTC. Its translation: CASSLVGSGGPKETQYF. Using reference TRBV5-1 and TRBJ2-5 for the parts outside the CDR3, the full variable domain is KAGVTQTPRYLIKTRGQQVTLSCSPISGHRSVSWYQQTPGQGLQFLFEYFSETQRNKGNFPGRFSGRQFSNSRSEMNVSTLELGDSALYLCASSLVGSGGPKETQYFGPGTRLLVL.

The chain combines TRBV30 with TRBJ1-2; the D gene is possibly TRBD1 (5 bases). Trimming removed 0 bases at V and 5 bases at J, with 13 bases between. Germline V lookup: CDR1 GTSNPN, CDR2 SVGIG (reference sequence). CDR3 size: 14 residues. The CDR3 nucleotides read TGTGCCTGGAGTGTTTCGAGGGGAGATTATGGCTACACCTTC. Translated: CAWSVSRGDYGYTF.

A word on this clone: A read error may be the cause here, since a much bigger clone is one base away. The CDR3, as DNA: TGTGCCAGCAGCTATTCACCTAATGAAAAACTGTTTTTT. As protein: CASSYSPNEKLFF. V and J are TRBV6-1 and TRBJ1-4; no clear D gene. Per the germline V gene, CDR1 is MNHNS and CDR2 is SASEGT. The germline V and J ends were trimmed by 6 bases and 3 bases, with 8 bases remaining between them. This CDR3 contains 13 residues.

CDR3 coding DNA: TGTGCCAGCAGTTTTGCCGGGACTAGCGGGCTCGAAGAGCAGTACTTC. Amino acids: CASSFAGTSGLEEQYF. The rearrangement joins TRBV28 to TRBJ2-7; TRBD2 aligns across 12 bases. Losses at the gene ends were 3 bases for V and 7 bases for J; bases not matched to a gene: 10. CDR1 and CDR2 (germline): MDHEN, SYDVKM. The length of the CDR3 is 16 residues. Drawing the rest from reference TRBV28 and TRBJ2-7, the complete variable domain is DVKVTQSSRYLVKRTGEKVFLECVQDMDHENMFWYRQDPGLGLRLIYFSYDVKMKEKGDIPEGYSVSREKKERFSLILESASTNQTSMYLCASSFAGTSGLEEQYFGPGTRLTVT.

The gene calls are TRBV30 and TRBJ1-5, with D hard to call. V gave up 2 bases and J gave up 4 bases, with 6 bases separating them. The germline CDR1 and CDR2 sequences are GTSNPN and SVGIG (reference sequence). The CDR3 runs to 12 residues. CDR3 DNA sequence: TGTGCCTGGAGTTACGGGAATCAGCCCCAGCATTTT. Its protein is CAWSYGNQPQHF.